These 19 T cell receptor beta chains were sequenced from one sample in a study of CD8 T cells in Susac syndrome. Random hexamers primed reverse transcription of about 0.45 to 1 ug RNA. One entry per CDR3 protein, called by TCRdb with MiXCR from the immunoSEQ multiplex PCR reads. The sample lists around 120,000 distinct CDR3 sequences, roughly 94% occurring once. Sequenced sample: CD4+ T cells from PBMCs. These receptors all stem from a human donor with multiple sclerosis.

This clonotype was detected only once. This chain links TRBV7-2 with TRBJ1-4; D might be TRBD1 (6 bases). Germline lookup yields CDR1 SGHTA and CDR2 FQGNSA. The CDR3 sequence is 14 residues long. Trimming took off 6 bases at V and 8 bases at J, with 16 bases between the two ends. CDR3 loop: CASSEVGAREKLFF. In nucleotides, the CDR3 is TGTGCCAGCAGTGAAGTGGGGGCGCGAGAAAAACTGTTTTTT. Full variable domain (rest looked up from reference TRBV7-2 and TRBJ1-4): GAGVSQSPSNKVTEKGKDVELRCDPISGHTALYWYRQSLGQGLEFLIYFQGNSAPDKSGLPSDRFSAERTGGSVSTLTIQRTQQEDSAVYLCASSEVGAREKLFFGSGTQLSVL.

The V call is TRBV18, the J call TRBJ2-1; a possible D gene is TRBD2 (6 bases). Germline CDR1 reads KGHSH; CDR2 reads LQKENI. With 6 bases removed from V and 7 bases from J, the gap between germline ends came to 10 bases. CDR3 size: 12 residues. CDR3 residues: CASSTRGNEQFF. CDR3 bases: TGTGCCAGCTCTACCCGGGGGAATGAGCAGTTCTTC.

The genes are TRBV18 and TRBJ1-5; no firm D call. Looked up from germline, CDR1 is KGHSH and CDR2 is LQKENI. V was clipped by 2 bases and J by 10 bases, with 21 bases between them. The CDR3 runs 16 residues. The CDR3 loop is CASSPWVTMAISPQHF. The DNA of the CDR3 is TGTGCCAGCTCACCATGGGTTACGATGGCAATCAGCCCCCAGCATTTT.

The V and J genes are TRBV5-1 and TRBJ1-2; D ambiguous. Deletions cut 0 bases from V and 9 bases from J, with 12 bases between. The germline V gene has CDR1 SGHRS and CDR2 YFSETQ. This CDR3 region has 13 residues. This CDR3 reads CASSLDRGESYTF. The CDR3 DNA sequence: TGCGCCAGCAGCTTGGACCGGGGTGAGAGCTACACCTTC.

This chain connects TRBV19 to TRBJ2-7; D not certain. Germline V gene data show CDR1 as LNHDA and CDR2 as SQIVND (reference sequence). The CDR3 has 13 residues. V lost 4 bases and J lost 3, with 10 bases in between. The CDR3 nucleotides read TGTGCCAGTAGTACCTTGAGAGACTACGAGCAGTACTTC. Translated: CASSTLRDYEQYF.

The chain links TRBV20-1 to TRBJ1-1, with 9 bases fitting TRBD1. V gave up 3 bases and J gave up 5 bases; unmatched junction bases: 7. The germline gives CDR1 DFQATT, CDR2 SNEGSKA (reference sequence). The CDR3 sequence is 14 residues long. The CDR3, as DNA: TGCAGTGCTAGGGCGACGGGACAGGGTACTGAAGCTTTCTTT. Protein sequence: CSARATGQGTEAFF.

The rearrangement uses TRBV2 and TRBJ2-7; perhaps TRBD1 as D (5 bases). From germline, CDR1 is SNHLY and CDR2 FYNNEI. The V end was cut by 8 bases, the J end by 4 bases, with 12 bases between. This CDR3 has 12 residues. The DNA of the CDR3 is TGTGCCAGCGGGGCAGAAAGATACGAGCAGTACTTC. Its translation is CASGAERYEQYF.

The V and J genes are TRBV5-1 and TRBJ2-1; 9 bases map to TRBD2. CDR3 length: 15 amino acids. Germline V gene sequence: CDR1 SGHRS, CDR2 YFSETQ. V trimming: 0 bases; J trimming: 4 bases; junction bases outside the gene matches: 2. The CDR3 loop is CASSLASGVYNEQFF. CDR3 bases: TGCGCCAGCAGCTTGGCTAGCGGGGTTTACAATGAGCAGTTCTTC.

The gene calls are TRBV7-2 and TRBJ1-3; 11 bases are shared with TRBD1. Germline V gene sequence: CDR1 SGHTA, CDR2 FQGNSA. V dropped 4 bases and J dropped 4; count of bases not matched to a gene: 6. The CDR3 runs 16 residues. CDR3: CASSSPDRGRGNTIYF. CDR3 coding DNA: TGTGCCAGCAGCTCCCCGGACAGGGGGCGGGGAAACACCATATATTTT.

The chain combines TRBV19 with TRBJ1-2; D might be TRBD1 (6 bases). V shed 6 bases and J shed 4 bases, with 21 bases lying between them. Germline CDR1 reads LNHDA; CDR2 reads SQIVND (reference sequence). This CDR3 spans 16 amino acids. DNA of the CDR3: TGTGCCAGTAGGCCCTCCGTGGGGGGCGGCGGCTATGGCTACACCTTC. Translation: CASRPSVGGGGYGYTF.

This clonotype turned up a few times. The chain carries TRBV7-2 and TRBJ1-1; D remains ambiguous. The CDR3 extends over 14 amino acids. CDR1 is SGHTA and CDR2 is FQGNSA in the germline V gene. V lost 5 bases to trimming and J lost 8 bases, with 18 bases between them. DNA of the CDR3: TGTGCCAGCAGCGGTGACATTTCTCCTAAGGAAGCTTTCTTT. Its translation: CASSGDISPKEAFF.

The chain carries TRBV11-2 and TRBJ2-2, with TRBD1 matching 7 bases. Germline values: CDR1 SGHAT, CDR2 FQNNGV. Trimming cost V 3 bases and J 3 bases; bases outside gene matches: 16. This CDR3 has 19 amino acids. CDR3 in DNA: TGTGCCAGCAGCTTGGGGGAGTTAGGGGGCGACTGGGACACCGGGGAGCTGTTTTTT. Translation gives CASSLGELGGDWDTGELFF.

The chain employs TRBV6-1 and TRBJ1-6; a possible D gene is TRBD1 (5 bases). This CDR3 contains 17 residues. The V gene's germline CDR1 is MNHNS and CDR2 SASEGT. V lost 6 bases and J 6 bases, leaving 21 bases between the germline ends. CDR3: CASRAFQGFGRNSPLHF. The CDR3 DNA reads as TGTGCCAGCAGGGCATTTCAGGGATTCGGTCGTAATTCACCCCTCCACTTT.

The rearrangement links TRBV7-9 to TRBJ2-7, with D possibly called TRBD1 or TRBD2 (5 bases each). Germline CDR1 is SEHNR and CDR2 is FQNEAQ (reference sequence). CDR3 length: 15 amino acids. V shed 5 bases and J shed 3 bases, with 17 bases lying between them. CDR3 sequence reads: CASSQSRDQLYEQYF. The CDR3 nucleotides read TGTGCCAGCAGCCAATCCCGGGACCAACTCTACGAGCAGTACTTC.

The chain recombines TRBV6-5 with TRBJ1-1, with D possibly matching TRBD1 (5 bases). The length of the CDR3 is 13 residues. Per the germline V gene, CDR1 is MNHEY and CDR2 is SVGAGI. V gave up 8 bases and J gave up 4 bases, with 14 bases separating them. For the CDR3, the DNA is TGTGCCAGCGGACCCATGGGGGGCACTGAAGCTTTCTTT. Amino acid sequence: CASGPMGGTEAFF.

The genes are TRBV5-4 and TRBJ2-7; D unclear. CDR3 length equals 15 residues. CDR1 and CDR2 (germline): SGHNT, YYREEE (reference sequence). Trimming left V 0 bases short and J 3 bases short, with 13 bases between. CDR3 in amino acids: CASSLAPGSDYEQYF. The CDR3 DNA reads TGTGCCAGCAGCTTGGCCCCAGGATCGGACTACGAGCAGTACTTC.

The chain carries TRBV3-1 and TRBJ2-7; the match to TRBD2 covers 8 bases. Trimming removed 7 bases from V and 6 bases from J; junction bases left unmatched: 8. The germline gives CDR1 LGHDT, CDR2 YNNKEL (reference sequence). The CDR3 is 13 amino acids. CDR3 nucleotides: TGTGCCAGCACACCCAGCGGGGGCATCGAGCAGTACTTC. Protein product: CASTPSGGIEQYF.

The chain recombines TRBV27 with TRBJ2-7, with a tentative D call TRBD2 (5 bases). CDR3 length: 14 residues. Germline V CDR1 and CDR2: MNHEY, SMNVEV (reference sequence). V was trimmed by 2 bases and J by 5 bases, leaving 13 bases between them. The CDR3 DNA follows: TGTGCCAGCAGTTTAGGTCCGGCGGGCCACGAGCAGTACTTC. Residues: CASSLGPAGHEQYF.

The V call is TRBV30, the J call TRBJ1-2; no reliable D call. The V gene lost 0 bases and the J gene lost 4 bases, with 9 bases spanning the gap. Germline V gives CDR1 GTSNPN, CDR2 SVGIG (reference sequence). This CDR3 comprises 13 residues. The CDR3 nucleotides are TGTGCCTGGAGTGTAGTCAGGAGCTATGGCTACACCTTC. As protein: CAWSVVRSYGYTF. The complete variable domain, with remaining parts taken from reference TRBV30 and TRBJ1-2, reads SQTIHQWPATLVQPVGSPLSLECTVEGTSNPNLYWYRQAAGRGLQLLFYSVGIGQISSEVPQNLSASRPQDRQFILSSKKLLLSDSGFYLCAWSVVRSYGYTFGSGTRLTVV.